The source of this T cell receptor (beta chain) is a study of cytomegalovirus exposure and HLA in healthy donors. This PCR relied on a set of 60 Vbeta primers and 13 Jbeta primers. Generated by immunoSEQ multiplex PCR, the TCRdb table keeps only in-frame clones and is missing some. Of under 200,000 clones listed, roughly 80% are singletons. Study conclusions and caveats: Most TCRs appeared rarely, but some public TCRs recurred in many donors. In vitro testing confirmed three CMV-associated chains as specific for CMV antigens.

In regard to this clone: Its matching antigen is unknown.

This clonotype was sampled from a male donor in good health and CMV-seronegative. Sequences were obtained from PBMCs.

The CDR3, as DNA: TGCAGTGCCCAAGCCCGGGGGGGCTACACCTTC. Translation gives CSAQARGGYTF. The chain links TRBV20-1 to TRBJ1-2; D is possibly TRBD1 (5 bases). The ends were cut back, 6 bases at V and 8 bases at J, with 13 bases in the middle. This CDR3 has 11 residues. CDR1 DFQATT and CDR2 SNEGSKA come from the germline V gene (reference sequence).